This entry lists 25 T cell receptor beta chains sequenced from one sample in a study of cytomegalovirus exposure and HLA in healthy donors. TCRdb's copy holds only in-frame clones and misses some; the assay was immunoSEQ multiplex PCR. The sample includes some 63,000 clones, more than 80% of them seen just once. The sequenced sample was PBMCs. These receptors were taken from a woman under 30 in good health and CMV-seronegative.

In this sample, this clone turned up once. The chain uses TRBV20-1 and TRBJ2-1, with no clear D. Germline assignment: CDR1 DFQATT and CDR2 SNEGSKA (reference sequence). The CDR3 totals 10 residues. Trimming cost V 5 bases and J 9 bases, with 8 bases left between them. The CDR3 nucleotides read TGCAGTGCTTCACCGGGTGAGCAGTTCTTC. Translation gives CSASPGEQFF.

The genes are TRBV7-8 and TRBJ1-2; 8 nucleotides align to TRBD1. After removal of 3 bases from V and 8 bases from J, the junction contained 5 bases not matched to a gene. Germline values: CDR1 SGHVS, CDR2 FQNEAQ. The CDR3 is 13 residues long. The CDR3 DNA is TGTGCCAGCAGCTTCTCAGGGGGCGGCGGCTACACCTTC. This gives the protein CASSFSGGGGYTF. Using reference TRBV7-8 and TRBJ1-2 for the parts outside the CDR3, the full variable domain is GAGVSQSPRYKVAKRGQDVALRCDPISGHVSLFWYQQALGQGPEFLTYFQNEAQLDKSGLPSDRFFAERPEGSVSTLKIQRTQQEDSAVYLCASSFSGGGGYTFGSGTRLTVV.

The gene calls are TRBV19 and TRBJ2-3, with TRBD2 as a possible D gene (6 bases). This CDR3 has 14 amino acids. V gave up 5 bases and J gave up 4 bases, with 13 bases separating them. Germline loops: CDR1 LNHDA, CDR2 SQIVND (reference sequence). In DNA form, the CDR3 reads TGTGCCAGTAGTCTCGGGGGTAGCGCAGATACGCAGTATTTT. Protein sequence: CASSLGGSADTQYF.

This chain uses TRBV7-6 with TRBJ1-2; maybe TRBD1 (6 bases). Between the trimmed V and J ends, which lost 5 bases and 5 bases, there was a span of 15 bases. Germline CDR1 reads SGHVS; CDR2 reads FNYEAQ. CDR3 length: 14 residues. CDR3 nucleotides: TGTGCCAGCAGCCGGGTGGCCACAGGGTATGGCTACACCTTC. It is translated as CASSRVATGYGYTF.

The J gene is TRBJ2-1, the V gene TRBV18; 8 bases align to TRBD2. This CDR3 region has 16 residues. In germline, CDR1 is KGHSH, CDR2 LQKENI. The J segment lost 10 bases and the V segment lost 3 bases, leaving 14 bases of the junction unmatched. In DNA, the CDR3 is TGTGCCAGCTCACCGTTCACGACTAGCGAGGGGGGAGAGCAGTTCTTC. Its protein product is CASSPFTTSEGGEQFF.

This clone showed up just once. The rearrangement links TRBV7-9 to TRBJ2-3; D gene uncertain. The ends were cut back, 1 base at V and 3 bases at J, with 11 bases in the middle. Germline V gives CDR1 SEHNR, CDR2 FQNEAQ (reference sequence). CDR3 size: 15 residues. Here the CDR3 reads CASSLEFVETDTQYF. CDR3 sequence (DNA): TGTGCCAGCAGCTTAGAATTTGTGGAGACAGATACGCAGTATTTT.

The rearrangement links TRBV7-8 to TRBJ1-2; unclear D gene. The CDR3 totals 13 residues. V was shortened by 2 bases and J by 2 bases, with 6 bases between the two germline ends. Looked up from germline, CDR1 is SGHVS and CDR2 is FQNEAQ. CDR3 loop: CASSLSENYGYTF. The DNA for the CDR3 is TGTGCCAGCAGCTTATCGGAGAACTATGGCTACACCTTC.

The gene calls are TRBV10-3 and TRBJ2-5; 11 bases match TRBD1. The CDR3 is made up of 16 amino acids. Germline V gene sequence: CDR1 ENHRY, CDR2 SYGVKD. The V and J ends lost 6 bases and 0 bases, in that order; junction bases with no gene match: 6. CDR3 sequence (DNA): TGTGCCATCAGCGCATCGGGACAGGGGGACCAAGAGACCCAGTACTTC. This encodes CAISASGQGDQETQYF.

In its sample, this clone was seen once. This chain uses TRBV30 with TRBJ2-7, with 8 bases identical to TRBD1. The trim removed 0 bases at V and 2 bases at J, leaving 3 bases unmatched. Germline-derived CDR1 and CDR2 are GTSNPN and SVGIG (reference sequence). This CDR3 is 14 amino acids long. CDR3 sequence: CAWSVGQGTYEQYF. The CDR3 DNA reads TGTGCCTGGAGTGTTGGACAGGGCACCTACGAGCAGTACTTC.

V is TRBV13 and J is TRBJ2-3, with 9 nucleotides matching TRBD2. From germline, CDR1 is PRHDT and CDR2 FYEKMQ (reference sequence). V was pared by 6 bases and J by 6 bases, with 13 bases of the junction left unmatched. The CDR3 runs 16 residues. DNA of the CDR3: TGTGCCAGCAGTCAACGCGGGGGGGGTTTTATGGATACGCAGTATTTT. As protein: CASSQRGGGFMDTQYF.

The rearrangement joins TRBV7-8 to TRBJ2-1; 7 bases map to TRBD2. V shed 2 bases and J 9 bases; nucleotides not matched to a gene: 10. Germline loops: CDR1 SGHVS, CDR2 FQNEAQ. The CDR3 sequence is 15 residues long. CDR3 sequence (DNA): TGTGCCAGCAGCTTACGACTAGCCCGCTTTAGTGAGCAGTTCTTC. Translation: CASSLRLARFSEQFF.

This clone came up once. V and J are TRBV5-1 and TRBJ2-3; 12 nucleotides agree with TRBD2. J gave up 0 bases and V 4 bases, and 15 bases lay outside the gene matches. Germline lookup yields CDR1 SGHRS and CDR2 YFSETQ. This CDR3 comprises 20 residues. Here the CDR3 DNA reads TGCGCCAGCAGCCTTTTCTCTTACAGACTAGCGGGAGATAGCACAGATACGCAGTATTTT. It encodes CASSLFSYRLAGDSTDTQYF.

The J gene is TRBJ2-7, the V gene TRBV27, with 10 bases that match TRBD2. Germline V gene lookup returns CDR1 MNHEY and CDR2 SMNVEV (reference sequence). V gave up 5 bases and J gave up 1 base; unmatched junction bases: 8. This CDR3 comprises 16 residues. For the CDR3, the DNA is TGTGCCAGCAGTAGATTTGGACTAGCGGAATCCTACGAGCAGTACTTC. Amino acid sequence: CASSRFGLAESYEQYF.

The table lists this clone with a count of one. The chain joins TRBV5-1 to TRBJ2-7; D unresolved. The CDR3 is 13 amino acids. Germline-derived CDR1 and CDR2 are SGHRS and YFSETQ. V dropped 3 bases and J dropped 0 bases, with 7 bases sitting between them. The CDR3 is CASSYQVSYEQYF. The CDR3 DNA sequence: TGCGCCAGCAGCTACCAGGTCTCCTACGAGCAGTACTTC.

This rearrangement joins TRBV6-1 to TRBJ2-7; TRBD2 aligns across 11 bases. CDR3 length equals 14 residues. Germline V gene data show CDR1 as MNHNS and CDR2 as SASEGT. The V and J ends lost 7 bases and 4 bases, in that order; junction bases with no gene match: 6. The CDR3 nucleotides read TGTGCCAGCATCTTAGCGGGAGGGCCGTACGAGCAGTACTTC. Its protein is CASILAGGPYEQYF.

This clone was found once. The CDR3 loop reads CASSTGSSYEQYF. The DNA of the CDR3 is TGTGCCAGCAGTACAGGTAGCTCCTACGAGCAGTACTTC. The chain uses TRBV6-5 and TRBJ2-7, with D tentatively TRBD1 (5 bases). The length of the CDR3 is 13 residues. V was pared by 5 bases and J by 0 bases, with 8 bases between. From germline, CDR1 is MNHEY and CDR2 SVGAGI.

The CDR3 DNA is TGCGCCAGCAGCGAGGTTAGCGGGATCGTGTACGAGCAGTACTTC. Amino acid sequence: CASSEVSGIVYEQYF. The J gene is TRBJ2-7, the V gene TRBV5-1, with TRBD2 identical over 8 bases. After removal of 4 bases from V and 4 bases from J, the junction contained 10 bases not matched to a gene. The length of the CDR3 is 15 residues. Germline-derived CDR1 and CDR2 are SGHRS and YFSETQ.

V is TRBV30 and J is TRBJ1-2; no clear D gene. V was trimmed by 8 bases and J by 1 base, leaving 14 bases between them. This CDR3 has 13 amino acids. CDR1 and CDR2 (germline): GTSNPN, SVGIG (reference sequence). The CDR3 loop is CAGLSRDNYGYTF. The CDR3 DNA reads TGTGCCGGCCTATCGAGGGATAACTATGGCTACACCTTC.

The chain combines TRBV28 with TRBJ2-3, with D perhaps TRBD2 (5 bases). This CDR3 contains 15 residues. Germline CDR1 and CDR2: MDHEN and SYDVKM. Trimming stripped 3 bases from V and 1 base from J, with 11 bases between. The CDR3 DNA reads as TGTGCCAGCAGTTTTTCGGGAACAGGCACAGATACGCAGTATTTT. It yields the protein CASSFSGTGTDTQYF. The full variable domain, completed using reference TRBV28 and TRBJ2-3, is DVKVTQSSRYLVKRTGEKVFLECVQDMDHENMFWYRQDPGLGLRLIYFSYDVKMKEKGDIPEGYSVSREKKERFSLILESASTNQTSMYLCASSFSGTGTDTQYFGPGTRLTVL.

This clone has just one count. CDR3 residues: CASSSDRTYYGYTF. Here the CDR3 DNA reads TGTGCCAGCAGCTCGGACCGGACTTACTATGGCTACACCTTC. The rearrangement links TRBV7-2 to TRBJ1-2; D remains ambiguous. The V gene's germline CDR1 is SGHTA and CDR2 FQGNSA. This CDR3 contains 14 residues. Deletions cut 4 bases from V and 3 bases from J, with 12 bases between.

The CDR3 protein is CASSFSRVLSGNTIYF. The DNA of the CDR3 is TGTGCCAGCAGCTTCAGCAGGGTTTTATCTGGAAACACCATATATTTT. This rearrangement joins TRBV5-6 to TRBJ1-3, with TRBD1 as a possible D gene (5 bases). Germline V gives CDR1 SGHDT, CDR2 YYEEEE. This CDR3 spans 16 amino acids. The V end lost 2 bases, the J end lost 1 base, and 13 bases lay between the germline ends.

The CDR3 nucleotides are TGTGCCAGCAGTGCGTTGCAGTGGGAGACCCAGTACTTC. It codes for CASSALQWETQYF. This chain joins TRBV2 and TRBJ2-5; no firm D call. Germline lookup yields CDR1 SNHLY and CDR2 FYNNEI. The CDR3 loop spans 13 amino acids. Trimming shortened V by 4 bases and J by 5 bases, and 11 bases separated the two germline ends.

J is TRBJ2-5 and V is TRBV12-5; the match to TRBD2 covers 8 bases. CDR1 LGHNT and CDR2 FRNRAP come from the germline V gene. The CDR3 runs 14 residues. After removal of 7 bases from V and 2 bases from J, the junction contained 6 bases not matched to a gene. The CDR3 loop reads CASAPGGLQETQYF. The CDR3 coding sequence is TGTGCTAGTGCCCCGGGGGGGCTACAAGAGACCCAGTACTTC.

V and J are TRBV15 and TRBJ1-5; 12 bases agree with TRBD1. From germline, CDR1 is LNHNV and CDR2 YYDKDF (reference sequence). The length of the CDR3 is 18 residues. V was pared by 3 bases and J by 4 bases, with 10 bases of the junction left unmatched. The CDR3 DNA reads TGTGCCACCAGCAGTGGGTTCGGGACAGGGGGCAGGAATCAGCCCCAGCATTTT. Its protein product is CATSSGFGTGGRNQPQHF.

This chain's CDR3 is CASSQMGRVTDTQYF. Written as DNA, the CDR3 is TGTGCCAGTAGCCAAATGGGCAGAGTCACAGATACGCAGTATTTT. The chain carries TRBV19 and TRBJ2-3; D unresolved. From germline, CDR1 is LNHDA and CDR2 SQIVND (reference sequence). The CDR3 has 15 amino acids. Between the trimmed V and J ends, which lost 6 bases and 2 bases, there was a span of 15 bases.